This T cell receptor beta chain came from a study of cytomegalovirus exposure and HLA in healthy donors. Study-level background: A preliminary data release comprised 70 million to 95 million unique TCRs obtained from HLA-typed donors.

PCR amplification relied on 60 Vbeta primers (plus 13 Jbeta primers). Repertoires were generated with immunoSEQ multiplex PCR, while TCRdb's copy carries only in-frame clones and drops some. The table includes 190,000 or so clones, around four fifths detected once. V lost 6 bases to trimming and J lost 2 bases; unmatched junction nucleotides: 4. This CDR3 is 13 amino acids long. From germline, CDR1 is SNHLY and CDR2 FYNNEI. Notes on this clone: The antigen is unknown.

Regarding the study as a whole: Later analysis associated a missense DCLRE1C variant with TCR beta V- and J-gene trimming. Analysis performed later showed TCR beta chains linked to HLA being more clonally expanded than equally common others.

Donors counted as nominally healthy when sampled, yet unrecorded immune exposures were likely. Sequenced sample: PBMCs. The TCR sequence derives from a woman between 45 and 65 years old in good health and CMV-seropositive. The rearrangement uses TRBV2 and TRBJ2-7; 7 positions agree with TRBD1. CDR3 nucleotide sequence: TGTGCCAGCAGAAACAGGGGCGCCTACGAGCAGTACTTC. This sequence encodes CASRNRGAYEQYF.